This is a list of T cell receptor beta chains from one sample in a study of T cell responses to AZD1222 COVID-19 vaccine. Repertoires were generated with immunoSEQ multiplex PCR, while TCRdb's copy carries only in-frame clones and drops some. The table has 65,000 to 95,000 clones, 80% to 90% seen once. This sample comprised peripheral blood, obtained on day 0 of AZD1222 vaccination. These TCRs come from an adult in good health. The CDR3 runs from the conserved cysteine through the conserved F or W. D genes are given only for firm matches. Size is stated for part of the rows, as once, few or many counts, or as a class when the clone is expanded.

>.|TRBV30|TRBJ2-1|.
TGTGCCTGGAGTGTCTGGAGCTCGAGTCGAAATGAGCAGTTCTTC
CAWSVWSSSRNEQFF
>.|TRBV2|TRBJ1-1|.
TGTGCCAGCAGTGCCCCCGGCATTTCTTTCTTT
CASSAPGISFF
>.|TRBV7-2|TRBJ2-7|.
TGTGCCAGCAGCGCACGGGACGGCTCTTACGAGCAGTACTTC
CASSARDGSYEQYF
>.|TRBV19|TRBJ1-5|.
TGTGCCAGTAGTATTCTCGATAGCAATCAGCCCCAGCATTTT
CASSILDSNQPQHF
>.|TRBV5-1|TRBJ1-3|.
TGCGCCAGCAGCCCGCGGATACAGGGCGCTGGAAACACCATATATTTT
CASSPRIQGAGNTIYF
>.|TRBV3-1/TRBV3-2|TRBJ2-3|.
TGTGCCAGCAGCCAAGAATACAGGGTCGGGACAGATACGCAGTATTTT
CASSQEYRVGTDTQYF
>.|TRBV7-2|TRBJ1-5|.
TGTGCCAGCAGCTTAGCTACCAATCAGCCCCAGCATTTT
CASSLATNQPQHF
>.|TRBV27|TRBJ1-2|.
TGTGCCAGCAGTGGTACCGGGACACCGCTTCGAAACTACACCTTC
CASSGTGTPLRNYTF
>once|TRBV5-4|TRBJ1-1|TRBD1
TGTGCCAGCAGCCCCGCCGGGACAGGGACTGAAGCTTTCTTT
CASSPAGTGTEAFF
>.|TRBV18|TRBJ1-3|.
TGTGCCAGCTCACCGTACTCAGGGGCGTCAGGAAACACCATATATTTT
CASSPYSGASGNTIYF
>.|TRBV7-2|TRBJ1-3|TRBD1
TGTGCCAGCAGCGGGGGACAGGTTAGCTCTGGAAACACCATATATTTT
CASSGGQVSSGNTIYF
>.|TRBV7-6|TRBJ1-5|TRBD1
TGTGCCAGCAGCATGAGGACAGGCTCCTATAGCAATCAGCCCCAGCATTTT
CASSMRTGSYSNQPQHF
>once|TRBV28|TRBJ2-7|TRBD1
TGTGCCAGCACTCATGGGGGGACAGGGACCTACGAGCAGTACTTC
CASTHGGTGTYEQYF
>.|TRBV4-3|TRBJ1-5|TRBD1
TGCGCCAGCAGCCAAGATCGGGGCAGGGGGGATCAGCCCCAGCATTTT
CASSQDRGRGDQPQHF
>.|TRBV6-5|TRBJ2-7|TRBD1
TGTGCCAGCAGGCCCCCCCAGGACAGGGGCGAGCAGTACTTC
CASRPPQDRGEQYF
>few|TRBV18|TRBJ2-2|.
TGTGCCAGCTCACCTACGATTGGCAACACCGGGGAGCTGTTTTTT
CASSPTIGNTGELFF
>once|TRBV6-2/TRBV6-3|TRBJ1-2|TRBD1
TGTGCCAGCAGCCGACCGCGACAGGGGGGATATGGCTACACCTTC
CASSRPRQGGYGYTF
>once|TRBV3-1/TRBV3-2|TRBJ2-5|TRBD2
TGTGCCAGCAGCTGGGGCCGGGGGGGCAGGAGAGAGACCCAGTACTTC
CASSWGRGGRRETQYF
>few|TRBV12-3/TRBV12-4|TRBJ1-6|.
TGTGCCAGCAGTCAAAATAATTCACCCCTCCACTTT
CASSQNNSPLHF
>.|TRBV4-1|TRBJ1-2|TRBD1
TGCGCCAGCAGCCAAGAGGACAGGGTAATCTATGGCTACACCTTC
CASSQEDRVIYGYTF
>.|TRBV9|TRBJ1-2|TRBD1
TGTGCCAGCAGCGTAGGAGGGACAGCAGCTAACTATGGCTACACCTTC
CASSVGGTAANYGYTF
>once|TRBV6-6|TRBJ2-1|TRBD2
TGTGCCAGCAGTCAGGGACTAGCGGGGGGGCCGGGCAATGAGCAGTTCTTC
CASSQGLAGGPGNEQFF
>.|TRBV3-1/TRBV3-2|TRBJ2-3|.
TGTGCCAGCAATGGCGGCGGGGATACGCAGTATTTT
CASNGGGDTQYF
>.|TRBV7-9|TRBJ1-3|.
TGTGCCAGCAGCACCTCCCAGGGGATGGTAGGAAACACCATATATTTT
CASSTSQGMVGNTIYF
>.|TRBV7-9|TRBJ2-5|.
TGTGCCAGCAGCTTAGCGACGGGGCAAGAGACCCAGTACTTC
CASSLATGQETQYF
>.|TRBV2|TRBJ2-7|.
TGTGCCATTGATGGGGCGGGCCGTCATTGGGGGGAGCAGTACTTC
CAIDGAGRHWGEQYF
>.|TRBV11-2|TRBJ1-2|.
TGTGCCAGCAGCTTATTGGGGGGCTGGAACTATGGCTACACCTTC
CASSLLGGWNYGYTF
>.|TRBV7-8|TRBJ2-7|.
TGTGCCAGCAGCTTAGTCTACGAGCAGTACTTC
CASSLVYEQYF
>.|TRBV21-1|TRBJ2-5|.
TGTGCCAGCACTGTCGGGTGGTTTCAAGAGACCCAGTACTTC
CASTVGWFQETQYF
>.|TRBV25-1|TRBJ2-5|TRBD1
TGTGCCAGCAGTGGGTACTCCGGGACAGGGGGCGGGAGGACCCAGTACTTC
CASSGYSGTGGGRTQYF
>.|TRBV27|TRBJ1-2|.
TGTGCCAGCGCTGGACCGGGGGGTGGCTACACCTTC
CASAGPGGGYTF
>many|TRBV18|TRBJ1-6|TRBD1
TGTGCCAGCTCACCAAACCTCACTCTGACAGGGAGGCGATCACCCCTCCACTTT
CASSPNLTLTGRRSPLHF
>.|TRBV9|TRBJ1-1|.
TGTGCCAGCAGCGCAAGGGACGAGGGGACTGAAGCTTTCTTT
CASSARDEGTEAFF
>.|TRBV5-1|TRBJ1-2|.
TGCGCCAGCAGCTTGGCCTATCAAGCTAACTATGGCTACACCTTC
CASSLAYQANYGYTF
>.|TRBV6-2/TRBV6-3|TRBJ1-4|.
TGTGCCAGCAGTTCACCCCCGGACGAAAAACTGTTTTTT
CASSSPPDEKLFF
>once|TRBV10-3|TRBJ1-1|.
TGTGCCATCACCGTGGGCGGAACTCCTAACACTGAAGCTTTCTTT
CAITVGGTPNTEAFF
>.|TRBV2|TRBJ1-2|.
TGTGCCAGCAGTGAGAAGGGAGGCTACACCTTC
CASSEKGGYTF
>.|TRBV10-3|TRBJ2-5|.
TGTGCCATCAGTGAAGGACAACCCTCGCAAGAGACCCAGTACTTC
CAISEGQPSQETQYF
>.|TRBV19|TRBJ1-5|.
TGTGCCAGTATAAAGGGTCATAGCAATCAGCCCCAGCATTTT
CASIKGHSNQPQHF
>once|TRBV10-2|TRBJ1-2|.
TGCGCCAGCAGCCCTAGTGGGGGTATCAATGGCTACACCTTC
CASSPSGGINGYTF
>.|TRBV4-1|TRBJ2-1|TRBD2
TGCGCCAGCAGCCCGACTAGCGGGGGGCGCGGGGATAATGAGCAGTTCTTC
CASSPTSGGRGDNEQFF
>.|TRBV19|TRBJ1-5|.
TGTGCCAGTAGTTCTTACGGTGGGGGGCTAAATCAGCCCCAGCATTTT
CASSSYGGGLNQPQHF
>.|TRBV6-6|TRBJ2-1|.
TGTGCCAGCAGCCCGGGATCCTACAATGAGCAGTTCTTC
CASSPGSYNEQFF
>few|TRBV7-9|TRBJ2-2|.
TGTGCCAGCAGCTTAGGGTCCGGAAACACCGGGGAGCTGTTTTTT
CASSLGSGNTGELFF
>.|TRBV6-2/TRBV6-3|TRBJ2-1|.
TGTGCCAGCAGCACCTTACCCCCCTACAATGAGCAGTTCTTC
CASSTLPPYNEQFF
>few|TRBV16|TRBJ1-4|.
TGTGCCAGCAGCCATCGGCAGATTAATGAAAAACTGTTTTTT
CASSHRQINEKLFF
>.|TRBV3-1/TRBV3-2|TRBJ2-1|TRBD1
TGTGCCAGCAGCCAGGACCGTACGCTTCTGGGGACAGGGGTGAGGAATATTTTCAATGAGCAGTTCTTC
CASSQDRTLLGTGVRNIFNEQFF
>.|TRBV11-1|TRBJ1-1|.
TGTGCCAGCAGCTCAAGAGGGGGAACTGAAGCTTTCTTT
CASSSRGGTEAFF
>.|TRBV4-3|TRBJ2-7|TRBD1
TGCGCCAGCAGCCAGGGACAGGGGTGGGAGCAGTACTTC
CASSQGQGWEQYF
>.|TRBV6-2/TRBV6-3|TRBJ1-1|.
TGTGCCAGCAGTATTCGGGGCGGGCAGTCTGAAGCTTTCTTT
CASSIRGGQSEAFF
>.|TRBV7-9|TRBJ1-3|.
TGTGCCAGCAGCTTGAGCCTGACTGGAAACACCATATATTTT
CASSLSLTGNTIYF
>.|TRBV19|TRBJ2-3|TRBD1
TGTGCCAGTGGTCCGGGACAGGGAGGAGATACGCAGTATTTT
CASGPGQGGDTQYF
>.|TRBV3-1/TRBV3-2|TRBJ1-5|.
TGTGCCAGCAGCTCAGGGGTGCAGGGCAATCAGCCCCAGCATTTT
CASSSGVQGNQPQHF
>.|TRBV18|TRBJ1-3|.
TGTGCCAGCTCACCTTCAGGCTTGGACGGAAACACCATATATTTT
CASSPSGLDGNTIYF
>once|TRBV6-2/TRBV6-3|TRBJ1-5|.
TGTGCCAGCAGTTACTCGAGGCAGGAGCAGCCCCAGCATTTT
CASSYSRQEQPQHF
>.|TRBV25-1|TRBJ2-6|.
TGTGCCAGCAGTGAATGGGGTTCTGGGGCCAACGTCCTGACTTTC
CASSEWGSGANVLTF
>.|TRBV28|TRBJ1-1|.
TGTGCCAGCCGGGTCGGGCAGTTGAACACTGAAGCTTTCTTT
CASRVGQLNTEAFF
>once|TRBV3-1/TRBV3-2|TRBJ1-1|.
TGTGCCAGCAGCCAAGCACCAGGGGACACCGTGGTTGAAGCTTTCTTT
CASSQAPGDTVVEAFF
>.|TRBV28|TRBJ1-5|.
TGTGCCACCAGTTTAGGGGTGCCCGCACAGGCCCAGCATTTT
CATSLGVPAQAQHF
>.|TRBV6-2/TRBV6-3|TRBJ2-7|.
TGTGCCAGCAGTTACTTTGTAGGACGCAATTCCTACGAGCAGTACTTC
CASSYFVGRNSYEQYF